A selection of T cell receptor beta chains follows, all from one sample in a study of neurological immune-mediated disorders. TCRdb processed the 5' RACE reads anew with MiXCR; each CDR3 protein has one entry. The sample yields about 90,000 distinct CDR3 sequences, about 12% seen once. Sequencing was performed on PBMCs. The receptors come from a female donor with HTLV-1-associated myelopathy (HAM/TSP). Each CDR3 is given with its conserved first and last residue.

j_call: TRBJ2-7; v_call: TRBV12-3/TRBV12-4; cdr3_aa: CASSLERQGDYEQYF
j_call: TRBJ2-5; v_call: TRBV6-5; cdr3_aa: CASSYSDSYQQETQYF
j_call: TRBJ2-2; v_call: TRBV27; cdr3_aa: CASSHEAGGGHTGELFF
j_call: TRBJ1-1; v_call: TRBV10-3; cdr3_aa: CAIADDTEAFF
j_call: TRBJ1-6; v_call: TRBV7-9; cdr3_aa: CASSFRAPGDSPLHF
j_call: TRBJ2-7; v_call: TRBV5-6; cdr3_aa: CASSVGQFYEQYF
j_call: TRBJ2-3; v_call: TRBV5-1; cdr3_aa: CASGEMTVWNTQYF
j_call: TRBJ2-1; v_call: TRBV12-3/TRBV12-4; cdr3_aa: CASSSGTGSYNEQFF
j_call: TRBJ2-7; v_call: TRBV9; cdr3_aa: CASSVAVGSSYEQYF
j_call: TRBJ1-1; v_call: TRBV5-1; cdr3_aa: CASRETRNTAAFF
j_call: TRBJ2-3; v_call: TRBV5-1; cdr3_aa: CASSSPGGTYVTQYF
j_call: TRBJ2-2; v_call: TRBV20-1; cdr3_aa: CSARPTYSGELFF
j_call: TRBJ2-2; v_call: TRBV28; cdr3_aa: CASSSHQGAPPGELFF
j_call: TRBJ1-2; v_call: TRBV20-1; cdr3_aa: CSAPGENGYGYTF
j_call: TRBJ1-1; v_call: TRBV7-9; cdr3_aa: CASSLRETLNTEAFF
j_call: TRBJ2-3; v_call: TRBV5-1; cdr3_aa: CASSAGSSTDTQYF
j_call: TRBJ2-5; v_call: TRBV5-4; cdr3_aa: CASSSEQRQETQYF
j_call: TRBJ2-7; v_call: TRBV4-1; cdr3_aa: CASSQDGISYEQYF
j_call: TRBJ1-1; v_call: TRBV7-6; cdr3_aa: CASSPPGRDSQRGTEAFF
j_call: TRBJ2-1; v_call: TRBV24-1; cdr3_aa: CATSDAQDRYNEQFF
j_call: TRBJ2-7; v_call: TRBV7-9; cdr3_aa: CASSLGHGSYEQYF
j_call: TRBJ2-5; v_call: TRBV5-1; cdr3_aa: CASSLGTFRETQYF
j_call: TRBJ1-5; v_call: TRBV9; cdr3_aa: CASSPGRGHSNQPQHF
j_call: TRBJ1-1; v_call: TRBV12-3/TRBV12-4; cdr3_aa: CASSPGGITEAFF
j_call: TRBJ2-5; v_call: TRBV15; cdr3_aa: CATSKQETQYF
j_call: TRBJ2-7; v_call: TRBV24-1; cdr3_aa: CATSTGTSGNYEQYF
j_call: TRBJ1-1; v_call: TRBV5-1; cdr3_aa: CASSLDLGDEAFF
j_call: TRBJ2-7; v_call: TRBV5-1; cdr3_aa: CASSPGGIDLQEQYF
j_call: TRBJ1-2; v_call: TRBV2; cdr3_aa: CASSVGTGAPANYGYTF
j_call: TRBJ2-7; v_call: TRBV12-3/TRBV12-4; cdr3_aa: CASSLKEGYEQYF
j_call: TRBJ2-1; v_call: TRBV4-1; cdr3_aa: CASSRHTNLIYNAQFF
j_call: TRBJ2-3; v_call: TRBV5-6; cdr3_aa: CASSLVLSGTDTQYF
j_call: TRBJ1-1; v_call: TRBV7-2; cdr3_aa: CASSFSGDTEAFF
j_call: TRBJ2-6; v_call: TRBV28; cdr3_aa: CASRSGTTGANVLTF
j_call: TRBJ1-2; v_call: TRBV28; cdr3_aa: CASSSNTYGYTF
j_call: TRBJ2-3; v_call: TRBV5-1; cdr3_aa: CASSGGQGTDTQYF
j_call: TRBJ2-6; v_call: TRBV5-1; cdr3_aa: CASSLDSGANVLTF
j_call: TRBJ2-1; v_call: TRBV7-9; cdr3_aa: CASRYRAPEQFF
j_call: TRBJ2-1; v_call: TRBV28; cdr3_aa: CASRDRGRHEQFF
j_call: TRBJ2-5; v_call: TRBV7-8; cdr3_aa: CASSHLLGTGQETQYF
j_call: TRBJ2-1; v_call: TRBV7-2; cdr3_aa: CASSLDGGAYNEQFF
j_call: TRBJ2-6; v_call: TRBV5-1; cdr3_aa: CATQGTGANVLTF
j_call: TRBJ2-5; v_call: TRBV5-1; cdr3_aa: CASSSQGSQETQYF
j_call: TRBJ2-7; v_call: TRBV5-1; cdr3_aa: CASREGYEQYF
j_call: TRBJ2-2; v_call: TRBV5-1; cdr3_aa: CASSLRFTGELFF
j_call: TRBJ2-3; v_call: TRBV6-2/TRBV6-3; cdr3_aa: CASSYSLLAGSPTDTQYF
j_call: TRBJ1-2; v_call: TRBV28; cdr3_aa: CASSPDREDPYGYTF
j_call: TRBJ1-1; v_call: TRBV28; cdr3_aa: CASSPGDRWNTEAFF
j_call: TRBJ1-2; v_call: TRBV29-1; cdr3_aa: CSVVRDRTGYTF